The 22 T cell receptor beta chains below all came from one sample that was sequenced in a study of shared clonotypes between healthy human individuals. Clones were sequenced by immunoSEQ multiplex PCR, and TCRdb holds only the in-frame ones, with some missing. The sample lists some 380,000 clones, approximately 97% occurring once. Sequenced material: memory CD8+ T cells sorted from blood. The subset denotes: CD45RO+ cells pooled with CCR7-negative TemRA cells. These receptor sequences come from a man under 40 in good health.

This CDR3 reads CASSLFPNRDRWGYTF. In DNA form, the CDR3 reads TGTGCCAGCAGTTTATTCCCAAACCGGGACAGGTGGGGCTACACCTTC. V and J are TRBV28 and TRBJ1-2; 8 bases line up with TRBD1. The CDR3 contains 16 residues. Trimming removed 1 base from V and 8 bases from J; junction bases left unmatched: 12. The V gene's germline CDR1 is MDHEN and CDR2 SYDVKM.

This chain connects TRBV19 to TRBJ1-1; no reliable D call. V was cut by 1 base and J by 4 bases, with 7 bases left in between. Germline values: CDR1 LNHDA, CDR2 SQIVND (reference sequence). This CDR3 spans 13 amino acids. The CDR3 DNA follows: TGTGCCAGTAGTATAGGGCGTCGCACTGAAGCTTTCTTT. Protein: CASSIGRRTEAFF.

The chain uses TRBV28 and TRBJ2-3; 7 positions match TRBD1. V dropped 7 bases and J dropped 3; count of bases not matched to a gene: 13. The CDR3 loop spans 16 amino acids. Germline values: CDR1 MDHEN, CDR2 SYDVKM. CDR3 amino acids: CASKFRRGMSTDTQYF. The CDR3 DNA follows: TGTGCCAGCAAGTTTCGCAGGGGGATGAGTACAGATACGCAGTATTTT.

This clone has more than one count but fewer than ten. CDR3 DNA: TGTGCCAGCAGCAAAAGAGCCGGACTAGCGGGCTCGGACGAGCAGTACTTC. It yields the protein CASSKRAGLAGSDEQYF. The J gene is TRBJ2-7, the V gene TRBV21-1; the table assigns TRBD2, which was not confirmed against the DNA. TRBV21-1 corresponds to a pseudogene. The CDR3 consists of 17 residues.

The chain joins TRBV2 to TRBJ2-6; no reliable D call. CDR1 SNHLY and CDR2 FYNNEI come from the germline V gene. V lost 7 bases and J lost 0, with 19 bases in between. The CDR3 has 18 amino acids. The CDR3: CASTPGSPAISGANVLTF. In nucleotides, the CDR3 is TGTGCCAGCACCCCGGGCAGTCCTGCCATCTCTGGGGCCAACGTCCTGACTTTC.

This chain connects TRBV6-1 to TRBJ1-1; no firm D call. The CDR3 is made up of 12 amino acids. Germline V CDR1 and CDR2: MNHNS, SASEGT. The V end lost 8 bases, the J end lost 2 bases, and 9 bases lay between the germline ends. CDR3 sequence: CASVGANTEAFF. The CDR3 DNA follows: TGTGCCAGCGTCGGAGCCAACACTGAAGCTTTCTTT.

J is TRBJ1-2 and V is TRBV27; D gene unclear. Trimming cost V 4 bases and J 0 bases, with 6 bases left between them. CDR1 MNHEY and CDR2 SMNVEV come from the germline V gene (reference sequence). The CDR3 has 13 amino acids. CDR3 region: CASSSPTNYGYTF. The CDR3 coding sequence is TGTGCCAGCAGTTCCCCCACTAACTATGGCTACACCTTC.

The rearrangement joins TRBV14 to TRBJ1-4, with D unclear. V gave up 1 base and J gave up 8 bases, with 17 bases separating them. The CDR3 length is 16 residues. In germline, CDR1 is SGHDN, CDR2 FVKESK. CDR3 loop: CASSQVLVRGSEKLFF. The DNA of the CDR3 is TGTGCCAGCAGCCAAGTTTTAGTACGGGGAAGCGAAAAACTGTTTTTT.

V is TRBV6-5 and J is TRBJ2-3; no clear D gene. The germline gives CDR1 MNHEY, CDR2 SVGAGI. This CDR3 is 15 amino acids long. V was pared by 4 bases and J by 4 bases, with 15 bases between. The CDR3, as DNA: TGTGCCAGCAGTTCCATGACGGCCAAAGCAGATACGCAGTATTTT. Its translation is CASSSMTAKADTQYF.

The rearrangement uses TRBV4-1 and TRBJ2-1, with D perhaps given as TRBD1 or TRBD2 (5 bases each). V lost 1 base, J lost 10 bases, and 14 bases lay in between. CDR3 length equals 14 residues. The germline gives CDR1 MGHRA, CDR2 YSYEKL. In DNA form, the CDR3 reads TGCGCCAGCAGCCAAGCCCCCGGGACCCAGGAGCAGTTCTTC. Translated: CASSQAPGTQEQFF.

This rearrangement joins TRBV5-1 to TRBJ2-2; TRBD2 aligns across 9 bases. With V trimmed by 1 base and J by 4 bases, 5 bases remained unmatched. CDR1 is SGHRS and CDR2 is YFSETQ in the germline V gene. The CDR3 sequence is 16 residues long. This chain's CDR3 is CASSLSLAGSTGELFF. CDR3 in DNA: TGCGCCAGCAGCTTGTCCCTAGCGGGGAGCACCGGGGAGCTGTTTTTT.

The rearrangement links TRBV18 to TRBJ2-7, with D possibly being TRBD2 (7 bases). Trimming stripped 0 bases from V and 2 bases from J, with 14 bases between. Germline CDR1 KGHSH, CDR2 LQKENI. The CDR3 is made up of 16 amino acids. The CDR3: CASSPPKGGGPYEQYF. The CDR3 bases are TGTGCCAGCTCACCACCGAAGGGAGGGGGACCCTACGAGCAGTACTTC.

The chain joins TRBV27 to TRBJ2-1; the D call may be TRBD1 or TRBD2 (7 bases each). V lost 7 bases and J lost 9, with 13 bases in between. The CDR3 contains 12 residues. Per germline, CDR1 MNHEY and CDR2 SMNVEV (reference sequence). CDR3 amino acids: CASTQGGGEQFF. The CDR3 nucleotides read TGTGCCAGCACCCAGGGGGGGGGTGAGCAGTTCTTC.

This clone was observed a single time. The V and J genes are TRBV28 and TRBJ1-5; D unclear. Trimming took off 5 bases at V and 4 bases at J, with 6 bases between the two ends. The germline CDR1 and CDR2 sequences are MDHEN and SYDVKM. The CDR3 contains 12 residues. CDR3: CASSRVNQPQHF. The CDR3 bases are TGTGCCAGCAGTCGTGTGAATCAGCCCCAGCATTTT.

The rearrangement links TRBV20-1 to TRBJ1-2, with D possibly TRBD1 on 5 matching bases. Trimming took 4 bases from V and 5 from J, leaving 8 bases between them. CDR1 is DFQATT, CDR2 SNEGSKA, per germline (reference sequence). This CDR3 comprises 11 residues. The CDR3 nucleotides are TGCAGTGCTATAGAGGGGTATGGCTACACCTTC. Amino acid sequence: CSAIEGYGYTF.

This chain joins TRBV10-3 and TRBJ1-2, with TRBD1 matching over 7 bases. Germline V gives CDR1 ENHRY, CDR2 SYGVKD. This CDR3 has 14 amino acids. V dropped 6 bases and J dropped 0; count of bases not matched to a gene: 4. The CDR3 nucleotides are TGTGCCATCAGGGGGACAGTTTCTAACTATGGCTACACCTTC. Translated, it gives CAIRGTVSNYGYTF.

With respect to this clone: The sample carries other DNA sequences with the same CDR3. V usage is TRBV19 and J usage is TRBJ1-5, with D uncertain. This CDR3 has 13 residues. Germline V gene lookup returns CDR1 LNHDA and CDR2 SQIVND (reference sequence). The V and J ends lost 0 bases and 6 bases respectively, with 6 bases between them. The CDR3 region is CASSIDSGQPQHF. The DNA of the CDR3 is TGTGCCAGTAGTATAGATAGTGGTCAGCCCCAGCATTTT. The full variable domain, with the rest looked up from reference TRBV19 and TRBJ1-5, is DGGITQSPKYLFRKEGQNVTLSCEQNLNHDAMYWYRQDPGQGLRLIYYSQIVNDFQKGDIAEGYSVSREKKESFPLTVTSAQKNPTAFYLCASSIDSGQPQHFGDGTRLSIL.

The chain couples TRBV5-1 to TRBJ2-7; 9 bases agree with TRBD2. The CDR3 length is 18 residues. Germline V CDR1 and CDR2: SGHRS, YFSETQ. Trimming cost V 1 base and J 2 bases; bases outside gene matches: 13. CDR3 nucleotides: TGCGCCAGCAGCTTGAACCCCGCAGGGACTAGCAGGCCCTACGAGCAGTACTTC. This gives the protein CASSLNPAGTSRPYEQYF.

The chain is built from TRBV6-5 and TRBJ1-2; D is perhaps TRBD1 (5 bases). The length of the CDR3 is 16 residues. Looked up from germline, CDR1 is MNHEY and CDR2 is SVGAGI. The ends were cut back, 0 bases at V and 7 bases at J, with 18 bases in the middle. In nucleotides, the CDR3 is TGTGCCAGCAGTTACTCGACAGATATGGGCCTTAGTGGCTACACCTTC. Its protein product is CASSYSTDMGLSGYTF.

V and J are TRBV4-2 and TRBJ2-1, with 7 bases lining up with TRBD1. CDR3 length equals 15 residues. In germline, CDR1 is LGHNA, CDR2 YNFKEQ. Trimming cost V 1 base and J 3 bases; bases outside gene matches: 3. Here the CDR3 reads CASSQGTGDYNEQFF. In DNA form, the CDR3 reads TGTGCCAGCAGCCAAGGAACAGGGGACTACAATGAGCAGTTCTTC.

V is TRBV5-8 and J is TRBJ1-2; 9 bases are shared with TRBD1. The ends lost 4 bases at V and 1 base at J; junction bases unmatched: 2. The CDR3 sequence is 14 residues long. Germline CDR1 SGHTS, CDR2 YDEGEE. DNA for the CDR3: TGTGCCAGCAGCAGGGGACAGGGTAACTATGGCTACACCTTC. It translates to CASSRGQGNYGYTF.

The chain employs TRBV7-2 and TRBJ2-7, with 11 bases that match TRBD2. Germline V gene data show CDR1 as SGHTA and CDR2 as FQGNSA. The CDR3 runs to 16 residues. V shed 5 bases, J shed 9 bases, and the junction held 15 bases outside the gene matches. The CDR3 DNA follows: TGTGCCAGCAGCCTAGGGGTGGGTAGCGGGAGGGCCAGGCAGTACTTC. Protein sequence: CASSLGVGSGRARQYF.